This T cell receptor (beta chain) originates from a study of cytomegalovirus exposure and HLA in healthy donors. As for the study in general: Among roughly 180 million T cells, an earlier analysis found around 100 million unique TCR beta sequences.

The CDR3 is 16 amino acids. Germline V gene data show CDR1 as SEHNR and CDR2 as FQNEAQ (reference sequence). PCR employed 60 Vbeta and 13 Jbeta primers. The method was immunoSEQ multiplex PCR; TCRdb's version includes in-frame clones alone and lacks a portion of them. The table shows some 85,000 clones, with around 75% occurring only once. Worth noting for this clone: Antigen unknown. Germline and junction disagree at one end, which may indicate a read error.

The donors gave bone marrow, and they were healthy. Study observations and caveats: CMV serostatus was the only immune exposure information that was available. TCR sequences were mostly rare, though some public TCRs occurred in many donors.

Sequenced material: PBMCs. J is TRBJ2-5 and V is TRBV7-9; 7 nucleotides agree with TRBD1. The receptor's source is a man in his forties or fifties in good health and CMV-seronegative. The CDR3 coding sequence is TGTTCCAGCAGACCCAACAGGGGATCGTACCAAGAGACCCAGTACTTC. This encodes CSSRPNRGSYQETQYF.